Each of the 8 T cell receptor beta chains below was sequenced from the same sample in a study of human T cells and chemical hapten exposure. The sample's time point: healthy volunteer bleed at 2 weeks. Unseparated into fractions, whole blood served as the source from which total RNA was extracted. TCRdb called the RACE reads again in MiXCR, with one record for every CDR3 protein. The profile shows 100,000 to 150,000 distinct CDR3 sequences, approximately 9% of them singletons. The sequenced material came from whole blood. These receptors were obtained from a male donor in good health. Some clones in this sample may be carry-over from other donors' samples.

V usage is TRBV12-3 or TRBV12-4 and J usage is TRBJ1-2; D remains unclear. Trimming removed 3 bases from V and 4 bases from J, with 9 bases in between. The CDR3 length is 13 residues. The CDR3 nucleotides are TGTGCCAGCAGTTTGGCAGGAACCTATGGCTACACCTTC. Encoded protein: CASSLAGTYGYTF.

This clonotype was detected many times. This chain joins TRBV20-1 and TRBJ2-1, with D unclear. The CDR3 is made up of 11 amino acids. In germline, CDR1 is DFQATT, CDR2 SNEGSKA (reference sequence). CDR3 coding DNA: TGCGTCTGTCCGTCATACAATGAGCAGTTCTTC. As protein: CVCPSYNEQFF.

The rearrangement uses TRBV19 and TRBJ1-1; D gene ambiguous. Trimming pared 1 base from V and 0 bases from J, leaving 9 bases between. Germline V gene lookup returns CDR1 LNHDA and CDR2 SQIVND (reference sequence). The CDR3 loop spans 15 amino acids. As DNA, the CDR3 is TGTGCCAGTAGTATAGTCGGAGTATTGAACACTGAAGCTTTCTTT. Its protein product is CASSIVGVLNTEAFF.

The CDR3 loop reads CASSRGVDTEAFF. Written as DNA, the CDR3 is TGTGCCAGCAGCCGTGGGGTAGACACTGAAGCTTTCTTT. The chain couples TRBV4-2 to TRBJ1-1; no clear D. The CDR3 consists of 13 residues. V was cut by 4 bases and J by 3 bases, with 9 bases left in between. Germline V CDR1 and CDR2: LGHNA, YNFKEQ.

This chain uses TRBV19 with TRBJ2-7; 10 bases are a match to TRBD1. With V trimmed by 4 bases and J by 2 bases, 5 bases remained unmatched. The germline V gene encodes CDR1 LNHDA and CDR2 SQIVND (reference sequence). This CDR3 region has 15 residues. CDR3 region: CASSNRDRGPYEQYF. CDR3 bases: TGTGCCAGTAGTAACCGGGACAGGGGACCCTACGAGCAGTACTTC. Using reference TRBV19 and TRBJ2-7 for the parts outside the CDR3, the full variable domain is DGGITQSPKYLFRKEGQNVTLSCEQNLNHDAMYWYRQDPGQGLRLIYYSQIVNDFQKGDIAEGYSVSREKKESFPLTVTSAQKNPTAFYLCASSNRDRGPYEQYFGPGTRLTVT.

This clonotype was observed at least ten times. The chain is built from TRBV12-5 and TRBJ2-5; TRBD1 might be the D (6 bases). Germline assignment: CDR1 LGHNT and CDR2 FRNRAP. CDR3 length: 18 amino acids. The V end lost 5 bases, the J end lost 2 bases, and 24 bases lay between the germline ends. CDR3 sequence: CASGTPLDSPNPQETQYF. CDR3 sequence (DNA): TGTGCTAGTGGTACACCTCTGGACAGCCCAAATCCTCAAGAGACCCAGTACTTC.

The chain employs TRBV6-6 and TRBJ1-4; 8 positions match TRBD1. Germline V CDR1 and CDR2: MNHNY, SVGAGI (reference sequence). The CDR3 has 15 amino acids. The J segment lost 8 bases and the V segment lost 5 bases, leaving 10 bases of the junction unmatched. CDR3 residues: CASSGKTGEHEKLFF. CDR3 in DNA: TGTGCCAGCAGTGGGAAGACAGGGGAACACGAAAAACTGTTTTTT.

This clonotype was observed at least ten times. The chain recombines TRBV11-1 with TRBJ2-1, with no clear D. The CDR3 extends over 13 amino acids. CDR1 is SGHAT and CDR2 is FQDESV in the germline V gene (reference sequence). With 5 bases removed from V and 0 bases from J, the gap between germline ends came to 5 bases. The CDR3, as DNA: TGTGCCAGCAGCCGGAGCTCCTACAATGAGCAGTTCTTC. Its translation: CASSRSSYNEQFF.